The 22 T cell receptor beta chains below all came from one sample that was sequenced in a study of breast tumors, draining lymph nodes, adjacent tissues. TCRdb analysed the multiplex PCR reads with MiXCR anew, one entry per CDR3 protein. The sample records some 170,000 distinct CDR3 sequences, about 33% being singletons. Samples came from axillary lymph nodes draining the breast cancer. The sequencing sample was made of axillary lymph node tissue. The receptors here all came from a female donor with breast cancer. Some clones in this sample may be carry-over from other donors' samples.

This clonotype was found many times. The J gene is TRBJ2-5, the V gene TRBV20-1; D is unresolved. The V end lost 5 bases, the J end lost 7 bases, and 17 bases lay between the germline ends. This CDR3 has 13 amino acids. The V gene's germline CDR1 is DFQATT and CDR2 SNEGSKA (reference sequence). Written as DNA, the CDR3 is TGCAGTGCTCCAGGACCCCCCCTCGGGACCCAGTACTTC. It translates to CSAPGPPLGTQYF.

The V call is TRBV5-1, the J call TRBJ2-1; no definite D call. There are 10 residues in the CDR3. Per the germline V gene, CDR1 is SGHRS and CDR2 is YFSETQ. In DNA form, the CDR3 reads TGCGGGAGTCGTTTCAATGAGCAGTTCTTC. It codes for CGSRFNEQFF. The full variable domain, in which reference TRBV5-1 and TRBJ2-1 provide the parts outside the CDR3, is KAGVTQTPRYLIKTRGQQVTLSCSPISGHRSVSWYQQTPGQGLQFLFEYFSETQRNKGNFPGRFSGRQFSNSRSEMNVSTLELGDSALYLCGSRFNEQFFGPGTRLTVL.

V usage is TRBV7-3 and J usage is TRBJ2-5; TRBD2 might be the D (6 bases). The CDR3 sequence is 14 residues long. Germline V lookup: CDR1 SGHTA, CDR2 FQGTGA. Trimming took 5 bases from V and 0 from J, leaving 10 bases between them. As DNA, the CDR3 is TGTGCCAGCAGCCCTCCTAGCGACCAAGAGACCCAGTACTTC. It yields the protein CASSPPSDQETQYF.

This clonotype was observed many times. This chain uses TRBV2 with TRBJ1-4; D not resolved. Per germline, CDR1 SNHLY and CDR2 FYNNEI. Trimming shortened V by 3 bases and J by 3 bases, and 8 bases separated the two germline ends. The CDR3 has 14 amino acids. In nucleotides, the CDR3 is TGTGCCAGCAGTGATGGGCAGGCTAATGAAAAACTGTTTTTT. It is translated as CASSDGQANEKLFF. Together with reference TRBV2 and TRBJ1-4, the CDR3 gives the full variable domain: EPEVTQTPSHQVTQMGQEVILRCVPISNHLYFYWYRQILGQKVEFLVSFYNNEISEKSEIFDDQFSVERPDGSNFTLKIRSTKLEDSAMYFCASSDGQANEKLFFGSGTQLSVL.

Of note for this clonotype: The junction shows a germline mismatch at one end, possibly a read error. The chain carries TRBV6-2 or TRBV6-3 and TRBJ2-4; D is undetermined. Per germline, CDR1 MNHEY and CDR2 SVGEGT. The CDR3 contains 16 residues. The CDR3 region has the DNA TGTGCCAGCAGTCACTCGACCCGGGTAGCCAAAAACATTCAGTACTTC. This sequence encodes CASSHSTRVAKNIQYF.

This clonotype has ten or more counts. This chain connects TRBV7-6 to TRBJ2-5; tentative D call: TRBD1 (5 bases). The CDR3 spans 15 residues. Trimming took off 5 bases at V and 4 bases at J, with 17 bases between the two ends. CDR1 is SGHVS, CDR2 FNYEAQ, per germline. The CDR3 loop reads CASSPGFAQRETQYF. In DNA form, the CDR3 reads TGTGCCAGCAGCCCAGGGTTCGCGCAACGAGAGACCCAGTACTTC.

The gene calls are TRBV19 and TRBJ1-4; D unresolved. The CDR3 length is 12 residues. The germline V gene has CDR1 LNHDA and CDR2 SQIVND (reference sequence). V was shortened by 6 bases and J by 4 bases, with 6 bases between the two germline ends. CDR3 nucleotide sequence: TGTGCCAGTAGGAGATATAATGAAAAACTGTTTTTT. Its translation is CASRRYNEKLFF. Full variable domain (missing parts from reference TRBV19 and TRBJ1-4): DGGITQSPKYLFRKEGQNVTLSCEQNLNHDAMYWYRQDPGQGLRLIYYSQIVNDFQKGDIAEGYSVSREKKESFPLTVTSAQKNPTAFYLCASRRYNEKLFFGSGTQLSVL.

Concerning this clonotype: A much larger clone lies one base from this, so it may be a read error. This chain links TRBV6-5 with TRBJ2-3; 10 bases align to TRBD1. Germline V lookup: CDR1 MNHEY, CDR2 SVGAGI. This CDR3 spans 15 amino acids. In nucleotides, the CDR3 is TGTGCCAGCAGTCACTCGGGACAGGGGACAGATACGCAGTATTTT. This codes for CASSHSGQGTDTQYF.

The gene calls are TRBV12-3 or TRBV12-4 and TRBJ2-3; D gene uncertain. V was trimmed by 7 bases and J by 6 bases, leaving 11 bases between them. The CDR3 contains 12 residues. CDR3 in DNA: TGTGCCAGCACCCTACGGACGGATACGCAGTATTTT. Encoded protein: CASTLRTDTQYF.

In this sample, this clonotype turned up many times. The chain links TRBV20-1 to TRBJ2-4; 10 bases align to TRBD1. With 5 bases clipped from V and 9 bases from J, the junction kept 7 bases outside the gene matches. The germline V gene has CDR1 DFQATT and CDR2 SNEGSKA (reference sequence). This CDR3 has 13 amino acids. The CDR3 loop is CSALTTGGSIQYF. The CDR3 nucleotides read TGCAGTGCTCTAACGACAGGGGGCAGCATTCAGTACTTC.

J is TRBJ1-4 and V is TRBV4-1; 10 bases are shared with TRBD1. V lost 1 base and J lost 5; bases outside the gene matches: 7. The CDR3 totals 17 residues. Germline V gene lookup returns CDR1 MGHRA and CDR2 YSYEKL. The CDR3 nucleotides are TGCGCCAGCAGCCAAGTAGGAGACAGGGGGCGGAATGAAAAACTGTTTTTT. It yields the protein CASSQVGDRGRNEKLFF.

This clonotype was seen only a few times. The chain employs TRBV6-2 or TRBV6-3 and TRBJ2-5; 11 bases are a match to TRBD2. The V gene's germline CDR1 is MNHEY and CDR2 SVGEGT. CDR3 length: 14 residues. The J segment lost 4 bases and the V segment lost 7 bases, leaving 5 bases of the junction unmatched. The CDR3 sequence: CASTLAGGRETQYF. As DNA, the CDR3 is TGTGCCAGCACCCTAGCGGGGGGACGAGAGACCCAGTACTTC.

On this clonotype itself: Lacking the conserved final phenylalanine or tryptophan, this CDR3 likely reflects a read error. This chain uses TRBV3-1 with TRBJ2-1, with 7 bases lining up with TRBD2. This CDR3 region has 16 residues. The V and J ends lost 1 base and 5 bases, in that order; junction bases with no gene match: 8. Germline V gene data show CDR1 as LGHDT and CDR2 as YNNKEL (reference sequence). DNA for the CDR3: TGTGCCAGCAGCCAAGGAGAGCGGGGCGTTAACAATGAGCAGTTCCTC. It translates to CASSQGERGVNNEQFL.

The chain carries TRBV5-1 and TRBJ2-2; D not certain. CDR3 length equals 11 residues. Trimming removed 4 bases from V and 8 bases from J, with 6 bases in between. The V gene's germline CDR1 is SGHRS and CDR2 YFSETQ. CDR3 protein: CASSQDGELFF. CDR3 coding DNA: TGCGCCAGCAGCCAGGATGGGGAGCTGTTTTTT. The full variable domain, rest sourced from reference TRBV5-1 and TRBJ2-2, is KAGVTQTPRYLIKTRGQQVTLSCSPISGHRSVSWYQQTPGQGLQFLFEYFSETQRNKGNFPGRFSGRQFSNSRSEMNVSTLELGDSALYLCASSQDGELFFGEGSRLTVL.

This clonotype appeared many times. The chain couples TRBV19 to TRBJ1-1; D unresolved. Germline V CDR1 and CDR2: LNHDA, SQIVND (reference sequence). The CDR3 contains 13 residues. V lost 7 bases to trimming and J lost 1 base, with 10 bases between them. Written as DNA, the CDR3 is TGTGCCAGTAAAGAAATCAGGAACACTGAAGCTTTCTTT. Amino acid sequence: CASKEIRNTEAFF.

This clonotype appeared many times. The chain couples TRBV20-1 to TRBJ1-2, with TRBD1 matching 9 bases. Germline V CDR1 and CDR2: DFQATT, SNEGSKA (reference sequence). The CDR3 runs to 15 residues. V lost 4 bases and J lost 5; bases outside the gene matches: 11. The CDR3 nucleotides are TGCAGTGCTATGGGGACAGGGAAGAAAGCTTATGGCTACACCTTC. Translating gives CSAMGTGKKAYGYTF.

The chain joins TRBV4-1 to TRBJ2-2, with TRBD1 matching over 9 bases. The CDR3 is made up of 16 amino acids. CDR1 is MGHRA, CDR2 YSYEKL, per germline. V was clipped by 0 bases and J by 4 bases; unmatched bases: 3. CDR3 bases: TGCGCCAGCAGCCAAGAGATGACAGGGGGCACCGGGGAGCTGTTTTTT. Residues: CASSQEMTGGTGELFF.

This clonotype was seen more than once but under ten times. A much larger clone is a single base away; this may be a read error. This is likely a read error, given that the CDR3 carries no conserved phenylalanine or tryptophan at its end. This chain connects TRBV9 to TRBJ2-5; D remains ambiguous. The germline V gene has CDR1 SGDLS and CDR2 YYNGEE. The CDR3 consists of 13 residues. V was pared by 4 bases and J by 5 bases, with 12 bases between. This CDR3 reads CASSPPLGETQYS. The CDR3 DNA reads TGTGCCAGCAGCCCTCCCCTAGGGGAGACCCAGTACTCC.

This CDR3 is CASRKGLEERKLFF. CDR3 DNA sequence: TGTGCCAGCAGGAAAGGATTGGAGGAGAGAAAACTGTTTTTT. The chain carries TRBV6-6 and TRBJ1-4; no clear D. The CDR3 extends over 14 amino acids. CDR1 is MNHNY, CDR2 SVGAGI, per germline (reference sequence). Trimming pared 6 bases from V and 10 bases from J, leaving 18 bases between.

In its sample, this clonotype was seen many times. This chain's CDR3 is CSARDPPGPQETQYF. CDR3 coding DNA: TGCAGTGCTAGAGACCCGCCAGGGCCCCAAGAGACCCAGTACTTC. V usage is TRBV20-1 and J usage is TRBJ2-5; possible D gene TRBD1, 5 bases. CDR1 is DFQATT and CDR2 is SNEGSKA in the germline V gene (reference sequence). The CDR3 spans 15 residues. V shed 0 bases and J shed 1 base, with 12 bases lying between them.

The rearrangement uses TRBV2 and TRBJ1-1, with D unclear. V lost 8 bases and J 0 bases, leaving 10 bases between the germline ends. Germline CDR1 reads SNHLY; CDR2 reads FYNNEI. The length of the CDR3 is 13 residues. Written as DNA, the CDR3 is TGTGCCAGCGGTGCCCAAATGAACACTGAAGCTTTCTTT. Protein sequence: CASGAQMNTEAFF.

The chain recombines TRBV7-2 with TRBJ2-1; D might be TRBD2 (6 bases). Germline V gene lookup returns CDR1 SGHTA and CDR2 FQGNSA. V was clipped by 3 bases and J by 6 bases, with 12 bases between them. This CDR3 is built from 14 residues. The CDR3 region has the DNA TGTGCCAGCAGCTTCAGTAGCGGCCTCAATGAGCAGTTCTTC. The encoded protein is CASSFSSGLNEQFF.